Listed below are T cell receptor beta chains from one sample, sequenced in a study of blood T cell repertoires in COVID-19. Measured with immunoSEQ multiplex PCR; TCRdb has only the in-frame clones, and not every one. Here the sample spans about 270,000 clones, more than 80% being singletons. The sample was PBMCs or T cells enriched from blood (not recorded which). The receptors stem from a woman between 18 and 30 years old who had recovered from COVID-19. The CDR3 runs from the conserved cysteine through the conserved F or W. A D gene is named only where the DNA matches it firmly. The listing skips clone size in some rows; elsewhere it reads once, few, many or a size class.

D,J,size,V,DNA,CDR3
.,TRBJ2-3,.,TRBV5-1,TGCGCCAGCAGGACTTGGGGGACTAGCACAGATACGCAGTATTTT,CASRTWGTSTDTQYF
.,TRBJ1-2,.,TRBV4-2,TGTGCCAGCAGCCAAGATTATTATGGCTACACCTTC,CASSQDYYGYTF
.,TRBJ2-6,.,TRBV6-5,TGTGCCAGCAGTTGGGGGGCTGGGGCCAACGTCCTGACTTTC,CASSWGAGANVLTF
TRBD2,TRBJ2-7,once,TRBV4-2,TGTGCCAGCAGCCCCGGGACTAGCGGGGGATACGAGCAGTACTTC,CASSPGTSGGYEQYF
TRBD1,TRBJ2-1,.,TRBV18,TGTGCCAGCTCACCACCGGGACAGGGATTCCTCGGGGAGTTCTTC,CASSPPGQGFLGEFF
TRBD1,TRBJ2-1,.,TRBV6-5,TGTGCCAGCAGTTACAATAGGGGGCCGGTCAATGAGCAGTTCTTC,CASSYNRGPVNEQFF
.,TRBJ1-2,once,TRBV7-9,TGTGCCAGCAGCCCACAGGGAATAAACAACTATGGCTACACCTTC,CASSPQGINNYGYTF
.,TRBJ1-2,.,TRBV15,TGTGCCACCAGCAGTTCTTCAGGCAGAGGCTACACCTTC,CATSSSSGRGYTF
.,TRBJ2-7,few,TRBV5-1,TGCGCCAGCAGCTTGGTAGGGGCGTCCTACGAGCAGTACTTC,CASSLVGASYEQYF
TRBD2,TRBJ2-1,.,TRBV5-1,TGCGCCAGCAGCTTTAGCGGGGGCATCTACAATGAGCAGTTCTTC,CASSFSGGIYNEQFF
.,TRBJ1-1,.,TRBV6-5,TGTGCCAGCACTAGTTCACTGGAGACTGAAGCTTTCTTT,CASTSSLETEAFF
.,TRBJ1-1,.,TRBV19,TGTGCCAGTAGCCCACTACGGAACATGAACACTGAAGCTTTCTTT,CASSPLRNMNTEAFF
.,TRBJ1-2,.,TRBV28,TGTGCCAGCAGTCTCTGGACATGGGGCTACACCTTC,CASSLWTWGYTF
.,TRBJ2-2,.,TRBV28,TGTGCCAGCAGTTTCGGGAGCACCGGGGAGCTGTTTTTT,CASSFGSTGELFF
.,TRBJ2-3,.,TRBV6-4,TGTGCCAGCAGTACAGGTAGCACAGATACGCAGTATTTT,CASSTGSTDTQYF
TRBD1,TRBJ2-7,once,TRBV5-5,TGTGCCAGCAGCTTGGAGGGACAGGGCTGGAATGAGCAGTACTTC,CASSLEGQGWNEQYF
.,TRBJ1-1,once,TRBV19,TGTGCCAGTAGTATTCAGGGGAACACTGAAGCTTTCTTT,CASSIQGNTEAFF
TRBD2,TRBJ2-1,.,TRBV3-1/TRBV3-2,TGTGCCAGCAGCCAAGGGTTGGGGACTAGTCGTTATAATGAGCAGTTCTTC,CASSQGLGTSRYNEQFF
TRBD1,TRBJ1-5,.,TRBV9,TGTGCCAGCAGCGTAGATGGGACAGGGGACCTAAAGCAGCCCCAGCATTTT,CASSVDGTGDLKQPQHF
TRBD2,TRBJ2-1,.,TRBV29-1,TGCAGCGTTGGGACTAGAGGTGGTGAGCAGTTCTTC,CSVGTRGGEQFF
.,TRBJ2-7,once,TRBV19,TGTGCCAGTAGTATAGGGGTCCAGGGGTCCTACGAGCAGTACTTC,CASSIGVQGSYEQYF
.,TRBJ2-1,few,TRBV28,TGTGCCAGCATAAGTCAGGGAACCTACAATGAGCAGTTCTTC,CASISQGTYNEQFF
.,TRBJ2-1,.,TRBV3-1/TRBV3-2,TGTGCCAGCAGCCAAGATCGCTACAATGAGCAGTTCTTC,CASSQDRYNEQFF
.,TRBJ2-1,.,TRBV4-1,TGCGCCAGCAGCCAAGCGGCGGGGCATGAGCAGTTCTTC,CASSQAAGHEQFF
.,TRBJ1-4,.,TRBV5-1,TGCGCCAGCAGCACCTCCGGGAGCGAAAAACTGTTTTTT,CASSTSGSEKLFF
TRBD1,TRBJ1-6,.,TRBV4-1,TGCGCCAGCAGCCAAAAGACCACAGGGGTGATTAATTCACCCCTCCACTTT,CASSQKTTGVINSPLHF
TRBD1,TRBJ1-1,.,TRBV6-5,TGTGCCAGCAGAATGACAGGGGAGGACACTGAAGCTTTCTTT,CASRMTGEDTEAFF
TRBD1,TRBJ1-3,few,TRBV18,TGTGCCAGCTCCGCCGGGACAGGGGGGGACACCATATATTTT,CASSAGTGGDTIYF
.,TRBJ1-6,.,TRBV6-1,TGTGCCAGCAGTGAACTGACAGACAATTCACCCCTCCACTTT,CASSELTDNSPLHF
.,TRBJ1-1,.,TRBV5-1,TGCGCCAGCAGCTTAAGAATCAGCACTGAAGCTTTCTTT,CASSLRISTEAFF
.,TRBJ2-1,.,TRBV12-3/TRBV12-4,TGTGCCAGCAGTCCCCGCAATGAGCAGTTCTTC,CASSPRNEQFF
.,TRBJ1-1,.,TRBV5-1,TGCGCCAGCAGCTTGGGAGGCACAAGGAACACTGAAGCTTTCTTT,CASSLGGTRNTEAFF
.,TRBJ1-6,.,TRBV11-2,TGTGCCAGCAGCCCTTTAGCCCGCGGACAGCTAAATAATTCACCCCTCCACTTT,CASSPLARGQLNNSPLHF
.,TRBJ2-7,.,TRBV5-6,TGTGCCAGCAGCCAAATCGGGGGAGCACAGTACTCCTACGAGCAGTACTTC,CASSQIGGAQYSYEQYF
.,TRBJ1-1,once,TRBV13,TGTGCCAGCAGCTATTCAGGGGAACGGGACACTGAAGCTTTCTTT,CASSYSGERDTEAFF
TRBD1,TRBJ2-2,once,TRBV29-1,TGCAGCGCTACCCGGGGACAGGCCGGGGAGCTGTTTTTT,CSATRGQAGELFF
TRBD2,TRBJ2-1,.,TRBV5-1,TGCGCCAGCAGCTCCACCGGGACTAGCGGGGTACTTAATGAGCAGTTCTTC,CASSSTGTSGVLNEQFF
.,TRBJ1-1,.,TRBV6-5,TGTGCCAGCAGTTTTAGTACTGAAGCTTTCTTT,CASSFSTEAFF
.,TRBJ2-3,.,TRBV19,TGTGCCAGTATGAGGGTAGGCCTCCCAGATACGCAGTATTTT,CASMRVGLPDTQYF
.,TRBJ1-4,once,TRBV2,TGTGCCAGCAGCCTCCTCCGCCAAGGGGCTAATGAAAAACTGTTTTTT,CASSLLRQGANEKLFF
TRBD1,TRBJ2-7,.,TRBV9,TGTGCCAGCAGCGTTCTAATATACAGGGGGCTTCCCCTCTCTTACGAGCAGTACTTC,CASSVLIYRGLPLSYEQYF
.,TRBJ1-2,.,TRBV28,TGTGCCAGCAGTTTCCGTAACTATGGCTACACCTTC,CASSFRNYGYTF
.,TRBJ2-3,.,TRBV7-2,TGTGCCAGCATTCTTACTACCAGCACAGATACGCAGTATTTT,CASILTTSTDTQYF
.,TRBJ1-2,.,TRBV19,TGTGCCAGTAGTCCCCCGGGGGGGGACGCTGGCTACACCTTC,CASSPPGGDAGYTF
.,TRBJ1-2,.,TRBV2,TGTGCCAGCCTGCTGCAGGCAGGGGTTATTAACTATGGCTACACCTTC,CASLLQAGVINYGYTF
.,TRBJ1-2,.,TRBV20-1,TGCAGTGCTAGAGTCGGCTATGGCTACACCTTC,CSARVGYGYTF
.,TRBJ2-4,.,TRBV2,TGTGCCAGCAGTTACTCCCATCCCCAAAACATTCAGTACTTC,CASSYSHPQNIQYF
.,TRBJ2-7,few,TRBV10-2,TGCGCCAGCACAGGGACACAGGGGGGGTACGAGCAGTACTTC,CASTGTQGGYEQYF
.,TRBJ1-1,.,TRBV11-1,TGTGCCAGCAGCCAGCTGACAGGCACTGAAGCTTTCTTT,CASSQLTGTEAFF
TRBD1,TRBJ1-1,.,TRBV3-1/TRBV3-2,TGTGCCAGCAGCCTTGGGACAGTAGGGAACACTGAAGCTTTCTTT,CASSLGTVGNTEAFF
.,TRBJ2-2,few,TRBV12-3/TRBV12-4,TGTGCCAGCAGTTTCGTCCCCGGGGAGCTGTTTTTT,CASSFVPGELFF
.,TRBJ1-2,.,TRBV30,TGTGCCTGGAGTACGACTGGGGGGGATGGCTACACCTTC,CAWSTTGGDGYTF
.,TRBJ1-1,.,TRBV19,TGTGCCAGTAGTATAGATACAGGGTTCACTGAAGCTTTCTTT,CASSIDTGFTEAFF
TRBD1,TRBJ1-6,.,TRBV5-1,TGCGCCAGCAGCAAGGGACAGGCCGACTCCTATAATTCACCCCTCCACTTT,CASSKGQADSYNSPLHF
TRBD1,TRBJ1-2,.,TRBV6-5,TGTGCGAGCAGGGGGGTCACAGGGGGAGGCTATGGCTACACCTTC,CASRGVTGGGYGYTF